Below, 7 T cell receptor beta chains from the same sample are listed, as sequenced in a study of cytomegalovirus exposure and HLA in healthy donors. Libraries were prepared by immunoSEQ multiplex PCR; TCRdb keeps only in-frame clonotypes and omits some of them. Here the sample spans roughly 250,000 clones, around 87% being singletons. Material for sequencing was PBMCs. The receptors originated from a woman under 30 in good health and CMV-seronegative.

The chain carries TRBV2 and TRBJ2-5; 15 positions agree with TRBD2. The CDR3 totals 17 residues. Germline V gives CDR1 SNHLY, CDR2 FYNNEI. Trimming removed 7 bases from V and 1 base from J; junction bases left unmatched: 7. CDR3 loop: CASNSGTSGGFQETQYF. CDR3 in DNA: TGTGCCAGCAACTCCGGGACTAGCGGGGGGTTCCAAGAGACCCAGTACTTC.

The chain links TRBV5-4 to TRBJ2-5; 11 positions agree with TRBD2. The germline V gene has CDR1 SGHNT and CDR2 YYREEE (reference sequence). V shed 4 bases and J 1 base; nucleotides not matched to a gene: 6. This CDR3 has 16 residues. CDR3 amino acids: CASSPTGLAGQETQYF. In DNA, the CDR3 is TGTGCCAGCAGCCCGACCGGACTAGCGGGCCAAGAGACCCAGTACTTC. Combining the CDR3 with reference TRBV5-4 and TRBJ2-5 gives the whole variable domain ETGVTQSPTHLIKTRGQQVTLRCSSQSGHNTVSWYQQALGQGPQFIFQYYREEENGRGNFPPRFSGLQFPNYSSELNVNALELDDSALYLCASSPTGLAGQETQYFGPGTRLLVL.

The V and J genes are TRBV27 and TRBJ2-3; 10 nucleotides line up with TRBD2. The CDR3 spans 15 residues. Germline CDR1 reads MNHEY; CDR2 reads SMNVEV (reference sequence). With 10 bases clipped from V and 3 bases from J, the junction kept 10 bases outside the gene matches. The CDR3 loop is CAKESGGATTDTQYF. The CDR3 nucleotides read TGTGCCAAGGAGAGCGGGGGGGCGACAACAGATACGCAGTATTTT.

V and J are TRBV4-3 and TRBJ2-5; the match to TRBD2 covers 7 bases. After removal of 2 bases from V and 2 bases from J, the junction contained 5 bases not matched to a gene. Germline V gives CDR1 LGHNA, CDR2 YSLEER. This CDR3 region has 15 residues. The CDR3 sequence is CASSQSVGGQETQYF. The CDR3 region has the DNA TGCGCCAGCAGCCAATCTGTGGGAGGGCAAGAGACCCAGTACTTC.

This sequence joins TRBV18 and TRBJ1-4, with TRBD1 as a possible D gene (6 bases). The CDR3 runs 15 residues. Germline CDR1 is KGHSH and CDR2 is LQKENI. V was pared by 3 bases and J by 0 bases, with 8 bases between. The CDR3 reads CASSPNRATNEKLFF. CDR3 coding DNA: TGTGCCAGCTCACCCAACAGGGCAACTAATGAAAAACTGTTTTTT. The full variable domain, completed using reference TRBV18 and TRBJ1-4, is NAGVMQNPRHLVRRRGQEARLRCSPMKGHSHVYWYRQLPEEGLKFMVYLQKENIIDESGMPKERFSAEFPKEGPSILRIQQVVRGDSAAYFCASSPNRATNEKLFFGSGTQLSVL.

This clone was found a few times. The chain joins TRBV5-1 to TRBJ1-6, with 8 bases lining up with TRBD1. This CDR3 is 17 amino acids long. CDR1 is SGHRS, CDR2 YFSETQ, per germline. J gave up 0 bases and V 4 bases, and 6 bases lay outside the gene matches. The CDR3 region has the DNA TGCGCCAGCAGCGGAGGGGACAGGAGCTCCTATAATTCACCCCTCCACTTT. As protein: CASSGGDRSSYNSPLHF.

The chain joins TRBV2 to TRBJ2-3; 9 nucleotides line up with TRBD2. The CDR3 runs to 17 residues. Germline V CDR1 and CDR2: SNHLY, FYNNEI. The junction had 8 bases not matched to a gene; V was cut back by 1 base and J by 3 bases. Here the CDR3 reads CASSEVDRLAETDTQYF. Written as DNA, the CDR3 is TGTGCCAGCAGTGAAGTTGACAGACTAGCGGAAACAGATACGCAGTATTTT.